The rows below give T cell receptor beta chains drawn from one sample of a study of T-cell reconstitution after alpha-beta-depleted transplantation in children. In TCRdb, the PCR reads were re-called with MiXCR into one record per CDR3 protein. In the table there are 200,000 to 250,000 distinct CDR3 sequences, approximately 10% of which are singletons. The material sequenced was PBMCs, taken before TCRalphabeta/CD19-depleted stem cell transplant. These TCRs come from a child under two years old with acute myeloid leukemia, due to receive a stem cell transplant. CDR3s include the opening cysteine and the closing phenylalanine or tryptophan. D genes are given only for firm matches. Expanded clones are given a class, and other clones once, few, many or no size at all.

clone size: .; J gene: TRBJ1-1; V gene: TRBV19; D gene: TRBD1; CDR3 DNA: TGTGCCAGTAGTCGGGACAGTTGGAACACTGAAGCTTTCTTT; CDR3 protein: CASSRDSWNTEAFF
clone size: few; J gene: TRBJ2-3; V gene: TRBV2; D gene: .; CDR3 DNA: TGTGCCAGCAGTGAAGCACCAGCACCGATTAGCACAGATACGCAGTATTTT; CDR3 protein: CASSEAPAPISTDTQYF
clone size: many; J gene: TRBJ2-2; V gene: TRBV7-2; D gene: TRBD2; CDR3 DNA: TGTGCCAGCAGCTTAGAACTAGCGGGTGGCGGGGAGCTGTTTTTT; CDR3 protein: CASSLELAGGGELFF
clone size: many; J gene: TRBJ1-5; V gene: TRBV7-9; D gene: .; CDR3 DNA: TGTGCCAGCAGCTTAAGAGTAAACCCCCACAATCAGCCCCAGCATTTT; CDR3 protein: CASSLRVNPHNQPQHF
clone size: many; J gene: TRBJ2-1; V gene: TRBV2; D gene: TRBD1; CDR3 DNA: TGTGCCAGCAGTGCCCCCCTCGGGACAGGGGGATATGAGCAGTTCTTC; CDR3 protein: CASSAPLGTGGYEQFF
clone size: many; J gene: TRBJ2-7; V gene: TRBV29-1; D gene: .; CDR3 DNA: TGCAGCGTTAGGACGGACAATTACTACGAGCAGTACTTC; CDR3 protein: CSVRTDNYYEQYF
clone size: many; J gene: TRBJ2-7; V gene: TRBV7-2; D gene: .; CDR3 DNA: TGTGCCAGCAGCTCCGACTACTCCTCCTACGAGCAGTACTTC; CDR3 protein: CASSSDYSSYEQYF
clone size: many; J gene: TRBJ1-2; V gene: TRBV24-1; D gene: .; CDR3 DNA: TGTGCCACCAGTGATCCCGTGACGGCTCCGGGAGGCTACACCTTC; CDR3 protein: CATSDPVTAPGGYTF
clone size: many; J gene: TRBJ1-2; V gene: TRBV20-1; D gene: .; CDR3 DNA: TGCAGTGCCCTAGCAGACTATGGCTACACCTTC; CDR3 protein: CSALADYGYTF
clone size: many; J gene: TRBJ2-7; V gene: TRBV20-1; D gene: .; CDR3 DNA: TGCAGTGCGGGCTTCTCCTACGAGCAGTACTTC; CDR3 protein: CSAGFSYEQYF
clone size: many; J gene: TRBJ2-3; V gene: TRBV7-2; D gene: .; CDR3 DNA: TGTGCCAGCAGCTTAACAGCGGGCCTAATCACAGATACGCAGTATTTT; CDR3 protein: CASSLTAGLITDTQYF